One sample yielded the 19 T cell receptor beta chains listed below, sequenced in a study of shared clonotypes between healthy human individuals. Some clones are missing from TCRdb's copy, which holds only in-frame ones; the method was immunoSEQ multiplex PCR. Of over 800,000 clones listed, around 92% were seen once; the top ten hold around 24%. CD8 cells classed as naive were CD45RO-negative and positively selected for CCR7, excluding terminally differentiated effector memory CD45RA+ cells. The sequenced material came from naive CD8+ T cells sorted from blood. The receptor set was obtained from a man in his thirties or forties in good health.

V is TRBV7-9 and J is TRBJ2-7; 12 nucleotides line up with TRBD2. Germline V lookup: CDR1 SEHNR, CDR2 FQNEAQ (reference sequence). CDR3 length: 16 residues. The V and J ends lost 5 bases and 4 bases, in that order; junction bases with no gene match: 9. The DNA of the CDR3 is TGTGCCAGCAGCCGACTAGCGGGAGAAACTCGGTACGAGCAGTACTTC. Its protein product is CASSRLAGETRYEQYF. The full variable domain, completed using reference TRBV7-9 and TRBJ2-7, is DTGVSQNPRHKITKRGQNVTFRCDPISEHNRLYWYRQTLGQGPEFLTYFQNEAQLEKSRLLSDRFSAERPKGSFSTLEIQRTEQGDSAMYLCASSRLAGETRYEQYFGPGTRLTVT.

CDR3 coding DNA: TGCAGCGTTGAAGGCACTAGCGGCACATCCTACAATGAGCAGTTCTTC. Its translation: CSVEGTSGTSYNEQFF. This chain connects TRBV29-1 to TRBJ2-1; 8 nucleotides match TRBD2. The germline CDR1 and CDR2 sequences are SQVTM and ANQGSEA. The CDR3 totals 16 residues. Losses at the gene ends were 1 base for V and 1 base for J; bases not matched to a gene: 6.

The rearrangement links TRBV10-1 to TRBJ2-7; D gene unclear. V was trimmed by 0 bases and J by 5 bases, leaving 5 bases between them. The germline V gene encodes CDR1 WNHNN and CDR2 SYGVQD (reference sequence). CDR3 length: 12 residues. The CDR3 bases are TGCGCCAGCAGTGAGTCAGTCAACGAGCAGTACTTC. Translation gives CASSESVNEQYF.

The chain recombines TRBV7-8 with TRBJ2-7, with D maybe TRBD2 (6 bases). CDR3 length: 14 amino acids. V lost 3 bases and J 1 base, leaving 10 bases between the germline ends. Germline assignment: CDR1 SGHVS and CDR2 FQNEAQ. CDR3: CASSFFRGSYEQYF. In nucleotides, the CDR3 is TGTGCCAGCAGCTTTTTCCGGGGGTCCTACGAGCAGTACTTC.

V usage is TRBV25-1 and J usage is TRBJ1-5; no clear D. This CDR3 contains 12 residues. Germline V gene lookup returns CDR1 MGHDK and CDR2 SYGVNS. Trimming pared 5 bases from V and 4 bases from J, leaving 6 bases between. CDR3 in amino acids: CASSPENQPQHF. As DNA, the CDR3 is TGTGCCAGCAGTCCGGAGAATCAGCCCCAGCATTTT.

The rearrangement joins TRBV7-9 to TRBJ2-1; TRBD2 matches 13 bases. The V and J ends lost 6 bases and 6 bases, in that order; junction bases with no gene match: 11. The germline V gene encodes CDR1 SEHNR and CDR2 FQNEAQ (reference sequence). The CDR3 has 17 residues. The CDR3 bases are TGTGCCAGCAGAACTCCCGGGACTAGCGGGGTCGGCAATGAGCAGTTCTTC. This encodes CASRTPGTSGVGNEQFF.

The CDR3 region is CASSVARPEQYF. Written as DNA, the CDR3 is TGTGCCAGCAGCGTCGCACGGCCGGAGCAGTACTTC. The chain uses TRBV7-8 and TRBJ2-7; D gene ambiguous. Trimming stripped 5 bases from V and 7 bases from J, with 12 bases between. The germline CDR1 and CDR2 sequences are SGHVS and FQNEAQ. The CDR3 length is 12 residues. Looking up the rest from reference TRBV7-8 and TRBJ2-7 gives the full variable domain: GAGVSQSPRYKVAKRGQDVALRCDPISGHVSLFWYQQALGQGPEFLTYFQNEAQLDKSGLPSDRFFAERPEGSVSTLKIQRTQQEDSAVYLCASSVARPEQYFGPGTRLTVT.

This clone showed up just once. The J gene is TRBJ2-7, the V gene TRBV11-2; either TRBD1 or TRBD2 may supply D (5 bases each). The CDR3 contains 15 residues. Germline CDR1 SGHAT, CDR2 FQNNGV. V lost 6 bases, J lost 5 bases, and 20 bases lay in between. The CDR3 loop reads CASSRGNGVVDEQYF. The DNA for the CDR3 is TGTGCCAGCAGTCGGGGCAATGGGGTTGTTGACGAGCAGTACTTC. The entire variable domain, with the rest obtained from reference TRBV11-2 and TRBJ2-7, is as follows: EAGVAQSPRYKIIEKRQSVAFWCNPISGHATLYWYQQILGQGPKLLIQFQNNGVVDDSQLPKDRFSAERLKGVDSTLKIQPAKLEDSAVYLCASSRGNGVVDEQYFGPGTRLTVT.

This chain uses TRBV5-5 with TRBJ1-1; D call uncertain. Germline CDR1 reads SGHKS; CDR2 reads YYEKEE (reference sequence). The length of the CDR3 is 14 residues. With 0 bases removed from V and 3 bases from J, the gap between germline ends came to 9 bases. The CDR3 protein is CASSLDWIDTEAFF. The CDR3 nucleotides read TGTGCCAGCAGCTTGGACTGGATCGACACTGAAGCTTTCTTT.

The J gene is TRBJ2-1, the V gene TRBV7-9; a possible D gene is TRBD1 (6 bases). The CDR3 length is 14 residues. Germline values: CDR1 SEHNR, CDR2 FQNEAQ (reference sequence). V was pared by 1 base and J by 7 bases, with 11 bases between. CDR3 sequence (DNA): TGTGCCAGCAGCTTAGACGGCAGGGGTAATGAGCAGTTCTTC. Amino acids: CASSLDGRGNEQFF.

This chain links TRBV5-1 with TRBJ2-7, with 7 bases matching TRBD1. Germline CDR1 is SGHRS and CDR2 is YFSETQ. This CDR3 is 15 amino acids long. V shed 5 bases and J 3 bases; nucleotides not matched to a gene: 11. The CDR3 loop is CASSQTGLTSYEQYF. CDR3 in DNA: TGCGCCAGCAGTCAGACAGGGTTAACCAGCTACGAGCAGTACTTC.

This clone turned up a few times. The V call is TRBV6-6, the J call TRBJ1-2, with 11 positions matching TRBD1. The CDR3 loop spans 12 amino acids. Losses at the gene ends were 6 bases for V and 7 bases for J; bases not matched to a gene: 1. Germline CDR1 reads MNHNY; CDR2 reads SVGAGI (reference sequence). CDR3 in amino acids: CASRGTGGGYTF. The DNA of the CDR3 is TGTGCCAGCAGGGGGACAGGGGGTGGCTACACCTTC.

The CDR3 sequence is CASSTGLAGTGELFF. The DNA for the CDR3 is TGTGCCAGTAGTACAGGACTAGCGGGCACCGGGGAGCTGTTTTTT. This chain joins TRBV19 and TRBJ2-2, with TRBD2 matching over 11 bases. Germline CDR1 LNHDA, CDR2 SQIVND (reference sequence). CDR3 length: 15 residues. The ends lost 4 bases at V and 4 bases at J; junction bases unmatched: 2.

The rearrangement joins TRBV5-4 to TRBJ2-1, with 7 nucleotides matching TRBD2. CDR3 length: 14 residues. V trimming: 2 bases; J trimming: 8 bases; junction bases outside the gene matches: 7. Germline CDR1 is SGHNT and CDR2 is YYREEE (reference sequence). The CDR3 spells CASSFWRESYEQFF. In DNA, the CDR3 is TGTGCCAGCAGCTTTTGGCGGGAGTCTTATGAGCAGTTCTTC.

The chain has TRBV2 and TRBJ2-3, with 7 bases identical to TRBD1. CDR1 and CDR2 from the germline V gene are SNHLY and FYNNEI. The junction had 7 bases not matched to a gene; V was cut back by 6 bases and J by 1 base. This CDR3 is built from 15 residues. The CDR3 reads CASRPAGTGTDTQYF. The CDR3 DNA follows: TGTGCCAGCAGGCCCGCCGGGACAGGCACAGATACGCAGTATTTT.

This sequence joins TRBV19 and TRBJ2-1, with 12 bases fitting TRBD2. This CDR3 contains 16 residues. The V and J ends lost 3 bases and 8 bases, in that order; junction bases with no gene match: 8. Germline values: CDR1 LNHDA, CDR2 SQIVND (reference sequence). The CDR3, as DNA: TGTGCCAGTAGTATCCCTAGCGGGAGGGCCCAGGATGAGCAGTTCTTC. Its protein is CASSIPSGRAQDEQFF. Combining the CDR3 with reference TRBV19 and TRBJ2-1 gives the whole variable domain DGGITQSPKYLFRKEGQNVTLSCEQNLNHDAMYWYRQDPGQGLRLIYYSQIVNDFQKGDIAEGYSVSREKKESFPLTVTSAQKNPTAFYLCASSIPSGRAQDEQFFGPGTRLTVL.

Of note for this clone: Other DNA sequences in the same sample also yield this CDR3. J is TRBJ1-2 and V is TRBV9; D is uncertain. The length of the CDR3 is 12 residues. Germline assignment: CDR1 SGDLS and CDR2 YYNGEE. Deletions cut 3 bases from V and 4 bases from J, with 7 bases between. The CDR3 DNA reads as TGTGCCAGCAGCGCCGGGGTCTATGGCTACACCTTC. It encodes CASSAGVYGYTF.

The rearrangement links TRBV29-1 to TRBJ2-1, with 8 bases matching TRBD2. Trimming at V came to 4 bases and at J to 5 bases, leaving 10 bases not matched to a gene. The CDR3 runs 15 residues. The germline V gene encodes CDR1 SQVTM and CDR2 ANQGSEA. The CDR3 region has the DNA TGCAGCGTTGTAGGAGGCGGGAGGCCTAACAATGAGCAGTTCTTC. Protein product: CSVVGGGRPNNEQFF.

As regards this clone: Additional DNA sequences in this sample encode the identical CDR3. This rearrangement joins TRBV27 to TRBJ2-7; D unclear. Germline values: CDR1 MNHEY, CDR2 SMNVEV (reference sequence). This CDR3 has 13 amino acids. Trimming took 3 bases from V and 3 from J, leaving 9 bases between them. CDR3 sequence: CASSLARGYEQYF. CDR3 nucleotide sequence: TGTGCCAGCAGTTTGGCCCGCGGCTACGAGCAGTACTTC.